Presented here are 16 T cell receptor beta chains from one specimen sequenced in a study of blood T cell repertoires in COVID-19. Profiling relied on immunoSEQ multiplex PCR, and the TCRdb table lists in-frame clones only, not all of them. The sample holds 200,000 to 300,000 clones, around 87% seen once. The sample comprised peripheral blood. Every receptor here comes from an older woman with COVID-19, enrolled during active disease.

This chain connects TRBV29-1 to TRBJ1-1; D is uncertain. V was pared by 5 bases and J by 3 bases, with 16 bases between. Looked up from germline, CDR1 is SQVTM and CDR2 is ANQGSEA. The CDR3 covers 14 residues. CDR3 bases: TGCAGCGTTTTCCCCTCGCGAGGGTACACTGAAGCTTTCTTT. It codes for CSVFPSRGYTEAFF.

The DNA of the CDR3 is TGTGCCACCAGTGAAGGAGGGTCCGGGCTCTACACCTTC. This translates into CATSEGGSGLYTF. The chain has TRBV24-1 and TRBJ1-2; no definite D call. The CDR3 extends over 13 amino acids. Germline loops: CDR1 KGHDR, CDR2 SFDVKD. The V gene lost 4 bases and the J gene lost 10 bases, with 15 bases spanning the gap.

The V gene is TRBV19, the J gene TRBJ1-3, with D maybe TRBD1 (6 bases). This CDR3 has 17 residues. Trimming stripped 4 bases from V and 0 bases from J, with 16 bases between. Germline assignment: CDR1 LNHDA and CDR2 SQIVND (reference sequence). The CDR3 coding sequence is TGTGCCAGTAGTAGGGGCCTTCAGGGGCACTCTGGAAACACCATATATTTT. It encodes CASSRGLQGHSGNTIYF.

V is TRBV7-8 and J is TRBJ1-4; unclear D gene. The CDR3 is 17 residues long. V was pared by 3 bases and J by 4 bases, with 18 bases between. Looked up from germline, CDR1 is SGHVS and CDR2 is FQNEAQ. CDR3 DNA: TGTGCCAGCAGCTTTTTTCGTGGGAGGGCCTATAATGAAAAACTGTTTTTT. It specifies CASSFFRGRAYNEKLFF. The variable domain in full, with the rest retrieved from reference TRBV7-8 and TRBJ1-4, is GAGVSQSPRYKVAKRGQDVALRCDPISGHVSLFWYQQALGQGPEFLTYFQNEAQLDKSGLPSDRFFAERPEGSVSTLKIQRTQQEDSAVYLCASSFFRGRAYNEKLFFGSGTQLSVL.

This chain joins TRBV29-1 and TRBJ2-4, with a possible D match to TRBD1 (6 bases). Germline CDR1 is SQVTM and CDR2 is ANQGSEA. The CDR3 runs 13 residues. The germline V and J ends were trimmed by 4 bases and 4 bases, with 11 bases remaining between them. The CDR3 DNA sequence: TGCAGCGTTGGAAGGGACAAGAAAAACATTCAGTACTTC. Translating gives CSVGRDKKNIQYF. The full variable domain, in which reference TRBV29-1 and TRBJ2-4 provide the parts outside the CDR3, is SAVISQKPSRDICQRGTSLTIQCQVDSQVTMMFWYRQQPGQSLTLIATANQGSEATYESGFVIDKFPISRPNLTFSTLTVSNMSPEDSSIYLCSVGRDKKNIQYFGAGTRLSVL.

V usage is TRBV25-1 and J usage is TRBJ1-6; the match to TRBD1 covers 10 bases. V was pared by 7 bases and J by 10 bases, with 7 bases of the junction left unmatched. CDR1 and CDR2 from the germline V gene are MGHDK and SYGVNS. CDR3 length: 14 residues. The CDR3 loop is CASTKTGGRSPLHF. CDR3 DNA: TGTGCCAGCACCAAGACAGGGGGCAGGTCACCCCTCCACTTT.

The chain recombines TRBV27 with TRBJ1-3; D may be TRBD1 (5 bases). Germline V lookup: CDR1 MNHEY, CDR2 SMNVEV (reference sequence). V dropped 2 bases and J dropped 4 bases, with 12 bases sitting between them. The CDR3 contains 15 residues. For the CDR3, the DNA is TGTGCCAGCAGTTTAAGGGGAAGATACGGAAACACCATATATTTT. Amino acids: CASSLRGRYGNTIYF.

This chain uses TRBV29-1 with TRBJ2-4; maybe TRBD2 (7 bases). There are 15 residues in the CDR3. V was cut by 5 bases and J by 0 bases, with 14 bases left in between. Germline V lookup: CDR1 SQVTM, CDR2 ANQGSEA. The CDR3 region is CSVWGGQLAKNIQYF. CDR3 coding DNA: TGCAGCGTTTGGGGGGGACAATTAGCCAAAAACATTCAGTACTTC.

V and J are TRBV9 and TRBJ2-1, with 12 bases that match TRBD2. Losses at the gene ends were 0 bases for V and 2 bases for J; bases not matched to a gene: 3. The CDR3 sequence is 17 residues long. Looked up from germline, CDR1 is SGDLS and CDR2 is YYNGEE. CDR3 sequence: CASSVGLAGGAYNEQFF. Written as DNA, the CDR3 is TGTGCCAGCAGCGTAGGCCTAGCGGGAGGGGCCTACAATGAGCAGTTCTTC.

The rearrangement joins TRBV6-5 to TRBJ1-4, with TRBD1 as a possible D gene (5 bases). Trimming removed 2 bases at V and 0 bases at J, with 7 bases between. The CDR3 is made up of 15 amino acids. Germline loops: CDR1 MNHEY, CDR2 SVGAGI. The CDR3 region has the DNA TGTGCCAGCAGTTACAGGGGCGCAACTAATGAAAAACTGTTTTTT. As protein: CASSYRGATNEKLFF.

The chain couples TRBV7-3 to TRBJ1-1, with 7 bases fitting TRBD1. In germline, CDR1 is SGHTA, CDR2 FQGTGA. J lost 5 bases, V lost 5 bases, and 5 bases had no gene match. CDR3 length: 13 residues. This CDR3 reads CASSLNRGTEAFF. The CDR3 DNA is TGTGCCAGCAGCCTCAACAGGGGTACTGAAGCTTTCTTT.

The chain recombines TRBV9 with TRBJ1-2; D is ambiguous. This CDR3 has 14 amino acids. Germline values: CDR1 SGDLS, CDR2 YYNGEE. Trimming took off 0 bases at V and 2 bases at J, with 8 bases between the two ends. The CDR3 reads CASSVAQENYGYTF. The CDR3, as DNA: TGTGCCAGCAGCGTAGCTCAGGAAAACTATGGCTACACCTTC.

The chain is built from TRBV3-1 (or the pseudogene TRBV3-2) and TRBJ1-1, with D unresolved. Per germline, CDR1 LGHDT and CDR2 YNNKEL (reference sequence). The germline V and J ends were trimmed by 4 bases and 2 bases, with 14 bases remaining between them. The CDR3 has 15 residues. This CDR3 is CASSPTLHLNTEAFF. DNA for the CDR3: TGTGCCAGCAGCCCTACCCTTCACCTAAACACTGAAGCTTTCTTT.

The chain recombines TRBV7-3 with TRBJ2-2; 9 bases match TRBD2. CDR1 and CDR2 from the germline V gene are SGHTA and FQGTGA. The CDR3 loop spans 16 amino acids. The trim removed 0 bases at V and 6 bases at J, leaving 5 bases unmatched. The CDR3 is CASSLTKSSGAGELFF. In DNA, the CDR3 is TGTGCCAGCAGCTTAACGAAGTCTAGCGGGGCCGGGGAGCTGTTTTTT.

The CDR3 loop reads CAISDATGGGYTF. CDR3 bases: TGTGCCATCAGTGACGCGACAGGGGGTGGCTACACCTTC. The J gene is TRBJ1-2, the V gene TRBV10-3; 9 positions agree with TRBD1. The V gene's germline CDR1 is ENHRY and CDR2 SYGVKD. CDR3 length equals 13 residues. J lost 7 bases, V lost 3 bases, and 3 bases had no gene match.

The DNA of the CDR3 is TGTGCCAGCAGCTTGGTGGCACAGGGGCGGGATGAGACCCAGTACTTC. Protein: CASSLVAQGRDETQYF. The chain uses TRBV5-4 and TRBJ2-5; possibly TRBD1 for D (7 bases). The CDR3 loop spans 16 amino acids. Germline V lookup: CDR1 SGHNT, CDR2 YYREEE (reference sequence). Trimming took 0 bases from V and 5 from J, leaving 17 bases between them.